What follows are 8 T cell receptor beta chains derived from one specimen sequenced in a study of cytotoxic CD8 clonotypes in ibrutinib-treated CLL. Assay used: immunoSEQ multiplex PCR; TCRdb lists only in-frame clones, some missing. This sample has more than 300,000 clones, with just under 80% found just once. Sequencing used PBMCs, obtained before ibrutinib treatment. These receptors were collected from a human donor with chronic lymphocytic leukemia.

V is TRBV4-1 and J is TRBJ2-5; D is unclear. Deletions cut 0 bases from V and 3 bases from J, with 8 bases between. The CDR3 length is 14 residues. Germline CDR1 and CDR2: MGHRA and YSYEKL. The CDR3 protein is CASSQESRKETQYF. The CDR3 bases are TGCGCCAGCAGCCAAGAATCGAGGAAAGAGACCCAGTACTTC.

This chain connects TRBV11-3 to TRBJ2-1; no clear D. This CDR3 is built from 13 residues. Trimming left V 2 bases short and J 2 bases short, with 4 bases between. Germline CDR1 is SGHNT and CDR2 is YENEEA. CDR3 nucleotide sequence: TGTGCCAGCAGCTTAACAGCCTACAATGAGCAGTTCTTC. Protein: CASSLTAYNEQFF.

Only a few counts were recorded for this clone. In DNA form, the CDR3 reads TGTGCCAGCAGCGCCCAGGGGGGCTACACCTTC. This translates into CASSAQGGYTF. The V call is TRBV9, the J call TRBJ1-2, with D perhaps TRBD1 (6 bases). The CDR3 spans 11 residues. V was pared by 3 bases and J by 8 bases, with 8 bases between. Germline CDR1 SGDLS, CDR2 YYNGEE.

This clone was detected only once. This sequence joins TRBV30 and TRBJ2-7, with 7 bases identical to TRBD1. Germline trimming cut 4 bases from V and 5 bases from J; bases unmatched to any gene: 5. The CDR3 contains 12 residues. The germline gives CDR1 GTSNPN, CDR2 SVGIG (reference sequence). The CDR3 is CAWTGGSHEQYF. The CDR3 nucleotides are TGTGCCTGGACAGGGGGTAGCCACGAGCAGTACTTC.

The J gene is TRBJ2-1, the V gene TRBV7-9, with TRBD1 identical over 10 bases. The V and J ends lost 2 bases and 7 bases, in that order; junction bases with no gene match: 11. Germline loops: CDR1 SEHNR, CDR2 FQNEAQ (reference sequence). CDR3 length: 17 amino acids. The DNA for the CDR3 is TGTGCCAGCAGCTTAAAGGACCCGGGACAGGGGAAAAATGAGCAGTTCTTC. This codes for CASSLKDPGQGKNEQFF.

This clone has more than one count but fewer than ten. The V gene is TRBV2, the J gene TRBJ2-7; tentative D call: TRBD1 (6 bases). This CDR3 has 14 residues. The ends were cut back, 8 bases at V and 0 bases at J, with 14 bases in the middle. The V gene's germline CDR1 is SNHLY and CDR2 FYNNEI. CDR3 loop: CASPRTDDSYEQYF. CDR3 coding DNA: TGTGCCAGCCCGAGGACAGACGACTCCTACGAGCAGTACTTC.

The rearrangement uses TRBV6-6 and TRBJ2-1; 7 nucleotides align to TRBD2. The trim removed 2 bases at V and 5 bases at J, leaving 3 bases unmatched. The CDR3 totals 14 residues. The germline V gene has CDR1 MNHNY and CDR2 SVGAGI (reference sequence). Here the CDR3 DNA reads TGTGCCAGCAGTTACCCCGGGACTAACAATGAGCAGTTCTTC. This codes for CASSYPGTNNEQFF.

The CDR3 region is CASRKNGETQYF. The CDR3 DNA is TGTGCCAGCAGAAAAAATGGGGAGACCCAGTACTTC. The chain combines TRBV27 with TRBJ2-5; D is uncertain. Germline V gene lookup returns CDR1 MNHEY and CDR2 SMNVEV (reference sequence). CDR3 size: 12 residues. V was cut by 6 bases and J by 5 bases, with 10 bases left in between.